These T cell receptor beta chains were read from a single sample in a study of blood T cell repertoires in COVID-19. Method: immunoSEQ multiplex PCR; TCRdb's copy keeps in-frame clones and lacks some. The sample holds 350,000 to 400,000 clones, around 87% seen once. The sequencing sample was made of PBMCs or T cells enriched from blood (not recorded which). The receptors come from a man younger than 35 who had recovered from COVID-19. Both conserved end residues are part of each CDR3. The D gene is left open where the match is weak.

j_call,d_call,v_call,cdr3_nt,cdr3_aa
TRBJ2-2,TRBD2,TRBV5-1,TGCGCCAGCAGCTTACTAGCGCTTGACACCGGGGAGCTGTTTTTT,CASSLLALDTGELFF
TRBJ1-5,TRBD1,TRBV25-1,TGTGCCAGCAGGCAAACAGGGGACAATCAGCCCCAGCATTTT,CASRQTGDNQPQHF
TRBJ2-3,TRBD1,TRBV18,TGTGCCAGCTCACCGGTAGGACAGGGGACAGATACGCAGTATTTT,CASSPVGQGTDTQYF
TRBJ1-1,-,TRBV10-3,TGTGCCATCAGTGACCGGGGACTGGGGTTTGAAGCTTTCTTT,CAISDRGLGFEAFF
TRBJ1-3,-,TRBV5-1,TGCGCCAGCAGCCCGGAGAGCTCTGGAAACACCATATATTTT,CASSPESSGNTIYF
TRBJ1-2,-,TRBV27,TGTGCCAGCAGTCTATCACAGTGGGATGGCTACACCTTC,CASSLSQWDGYTF
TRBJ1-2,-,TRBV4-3,TGCGCCAGCAGTCCCCGACCGGGACAAGGGGGTGGCTACACCTTC,CASSPRPGQGGGYTF
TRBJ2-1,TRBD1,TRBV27,TGTGCCAGCAGTCGTACCGGGACAGGGCTCAATGAGCAGTTCTTC,CASSRTGTGLNEQFF
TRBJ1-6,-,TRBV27,TGTGCCAGCAGTCTCGACTCCAGACGGAGCTCCTATAATTCACCCCTCCACTTT,CASSLDSRRSSYNSPLHF
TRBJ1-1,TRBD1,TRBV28,TGTGCCAGCAGTTTATGGAGACAGGGGACCATGAACACTGAAGCTTTCTTT,CASSLWRQGTMNTEAFF